Sequencing of this T cell receptor beta chain was carried out in a study of Graves' ophthalmopathy and Graves' hyperthyroidism. Broader study findings: Most thyroid clonotypes with frequency above 0.001 were detected in blood too.

A note on this clonotype: Its matching antigen is unknown. A read error may account for a junction end that differs from germline.

Amplified TCR beta CDR3 regions were obtained using RNA transcripts as template. First-round RT-PCR used HTBI primers; second-round multiplex PCR followed. TCRdb reprocessed the multiplex PCR reads via MiXCR and lists one record per CDR3 protein. Among hundreds of thousands of distinct CDR3 sequences listed, about 20% were seen once. The CDR3 length is 15 residues. Clinical symptoms, serum thyroxine, TRAb, thyroid ultrasound and orbital computed tomography determined diagnosis. Isolation of PBMCs was performed using about 9 ml of fresh peripheral blood. Sequencing input: peripheral blood. V and J are TRBV12-3 or TRBV12-4 and TRBJ1-1; D possibly corresponds to TRBD1 (6 bases). The TCR originated in a woman between 18 and 29 years old with stable Graves' hyperthyroidism. Some clones in this sample may be carry-over from other donors' samples. CDR3 in DNA: TGTGCCAGCAGCTTAGCAGGGGAGAGAAACACTGAAGCTTTCTTT. Translated, it gives CASSLAGERNTEAFF.